What follows describes a single T cell receptor beta chain. Its target is unknown. HIV-negative, healthy adults without recent acute infections or vaccinations were the donors. V lost 5 bases, J lost 2 bases, and 3 bases stayed unmatched. This CDR3 has 15 amino acids. Germline V gene sequence: CDR1 SEHNR, CDR2 FQNEAQ (reference sequence). This entry is derived from a study of shared clonotypes between healthy human individuals. Study at large: There were three CD4 naive, three CD4 memory, two CD8 naive and one CD8 memory plates per donor. The study's findings and limits: Larger richness was generally estimated for naive than memory subsets.

Deep level was the assay's run setting. Some clones are missing from TCRdb's copy, which holds only in-frame ones; the method was immunoSEQ multiplex PCR. Seen here are about 1 million clones, 65% to 75% observed once, and the top ten hold approximately 1.5%. The genes are TRBV7-9 and TRBJ2-3, with 11 bases lining up with TRBD2. Material for sequencing was memory CD4+ T cells sorted from blood. Documented subset: CD45RA-negative fraction. The origin of this receptor is a man aged 18 to 30 in good health. In DNA, the CDR3 is TGTGCCAGCAGCCCGACTAGCGGGATCACAGATACGCAGTATTTT. This codes for CASSPTSGITDTQYF.